This TCR beta chain was retrieved from a study of CD8+ T cells in alopecia areata. At the level of the study: Treated patients were given 5 to 10 mg oral tofacitinib twice daily. Whole-study results and caveats: On tofacitinib, scalp clonality and expanded CD8+ clones among top 100 fell significantly. During tofacitinib treatment, many expanded lesional clones remained in scalp and blood.

With regard to this clone: The antigen remains unidentified.

V was trimmed by 6 bases and J by 8 bases, leaving 13 bases between them. The CDR3 totals 11 residues. Germline CDR1 is SQVTM and CDR2 is ANQGSEA. The authors extracted RNA and reverse transcribed it into cDNA as the sequencing template. Repertoires were generated with immunoSEQ multiplex PCR, while TCRdb's copy carries only in-frame clones and drops some. This table holds some 190,000 clones, under 80% found once. Treatment defined: oral pan-JAK inhibitor, 5-10 mg twice daily. The sample consisted of CD4+ T cells sorted from blood, taken at week 49, from a patient treated with tofacitinib. The rearrangement uses TRBV29-1 and TRBJ1-2; TRBD1 might be the D (5 bases). The receptor's source is a human donor with alopecia areata. The CDR3 DNA is TGCAGCGTCGCCCGGGGGGGAGGCTACACCTTC. Its protein is CSVARGGGYTF. The entire variable domain, with the rest obtained from reference TRBV29-1 and TRBJ1-2, is as follows: SAVISQKPSRDICQRGTSLTIQCQVDSQVTMMFWYRQQPGQSLTLIATANQGSEATYESGFVIDKFPISRPNLTFSTLTVSNMSPEDSSIYLCSVARGGGYTFGSGTRLTVV.